This T cell receptor beta chain was identified in a study of cytomegalovirus exposure and HLA in healthy donors. Study-wide results and caveats: Common viral pathogens were later found to be apparently linked to several of the most significant clusters. In a later analysis, approximately 15,000 TCR beta sequences were associated with HLA alleles at 0.05 false discovery rate. Indistinguishable V segments such as TRBV6-2 and TRBV6-3 were excluded.

Regarding this clone: Its antigen is unknown.

Primers for the PCR totalled 60 Vbeta and 13 Jbeta. Produced via immunoSEQ multiplex PCR; TCRdb's table is partial and in-frame only. The sample consists of 90,000 to 140,000 clones, around 70% of them appearing once. The CDR3 spans 17 residues. Per germline, CDR1 MNHEY and CDR2 SMNVEV (reference sequence). V was shortened by 7 bases and J by 0 bases, with 19 bases between the two germline ends. The TCR sequence derives from a man between 25 and 39 years old in good health and CMV-seronegative. V gene TRBV27 combines with J gene TRBJ2-1, with D possibly matching TRBD2 (7 bases). The sequencing sample was made of PBMCs. CDR3 sequence reads: CASTWGGQGPSYNEQFF. The DNA for the CDR3 is TGTGCCAGCACTTGGGGGGGGCAGGGACCCTCCTACAATGAGCAGTTCTTC.